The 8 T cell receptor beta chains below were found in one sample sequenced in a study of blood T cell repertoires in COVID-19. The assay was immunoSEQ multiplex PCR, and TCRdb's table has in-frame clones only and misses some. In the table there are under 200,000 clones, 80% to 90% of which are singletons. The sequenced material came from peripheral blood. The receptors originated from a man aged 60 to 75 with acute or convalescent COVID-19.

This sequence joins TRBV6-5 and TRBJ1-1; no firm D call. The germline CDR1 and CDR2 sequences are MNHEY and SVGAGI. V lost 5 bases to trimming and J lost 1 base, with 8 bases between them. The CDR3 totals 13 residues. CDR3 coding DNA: TGTGCCAGCAGTCCTTTCGGGAACACTGAAGCTTTCTTT. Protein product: CASSPFGNTEAFF.

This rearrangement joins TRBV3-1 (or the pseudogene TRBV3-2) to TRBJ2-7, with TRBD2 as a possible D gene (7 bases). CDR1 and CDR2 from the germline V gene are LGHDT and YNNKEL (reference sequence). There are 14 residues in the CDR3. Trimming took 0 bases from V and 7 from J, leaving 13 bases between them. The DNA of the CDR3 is TGTGCCAGCAGCCAAGATTGGGGGGGCAGGGAGCAGTACTTC. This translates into CASSQDWGGREQYF.

CDR3: CASSLDGGYKLFF. Here the CDR3 DNA reads TGTGCCAGCAGCTTAGATGGAGGTTATAAACTGTTTTTT. The chain links TRBV7-8 to TRBJ1-4; D is unresolved. Germline lookup yields CDR1 SGHVS and CDR2 FQNEAQ. The CDR3 spans 13 residues. Trimming removed 1 base from V and 11 bases from J, with 11 bases in between.

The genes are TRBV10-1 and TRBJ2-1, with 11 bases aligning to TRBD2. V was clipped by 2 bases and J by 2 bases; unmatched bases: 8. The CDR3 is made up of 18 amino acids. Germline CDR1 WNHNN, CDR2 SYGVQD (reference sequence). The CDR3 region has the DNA TGCGCCAGCAGTGAGAGTGGGGGACTAGCGGTAACCTACAATGAGCAGTTCTTC. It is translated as CASSESGGLAVTYNEQFF.

The CDR3 sequence: CASSEAVSSYGYTF. CDR3 sequence (DNA): TGTGCCAGCAGTGAAGCTGTTAGCTCCTATGGCTACACCTTC. V and J are TRBV2 and TRBJ1-2; D gene uncertain. Germline CDR1 reads SNHLY; CDR2 reads FYNNEI. Trimming shortened V by 0 bases and J by 4 bases, and 9 bases separated the two germline ends. This CDR3 has 14 amino acids. The full variable domain, in which reference TRBV2 and TRBJ1-2 provide the parts outside the CDR3, is EPEVTQTPSHQVTQMGQEVILRCVPISNHLYFYWYRQILGQKVEFLVSFYNNEISEKSEIFDDQFSVERPDGSNFTLKIRSTKLEDSAMYFCASSEAVSSYGYTFGSGTRLTVV.

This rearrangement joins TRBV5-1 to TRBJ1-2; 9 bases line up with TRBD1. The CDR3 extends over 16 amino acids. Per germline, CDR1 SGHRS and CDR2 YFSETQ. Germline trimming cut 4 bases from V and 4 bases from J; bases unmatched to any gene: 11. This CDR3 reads CASSPDPDRGAYGYTF. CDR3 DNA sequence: TGCGCCAGCAGCCCCGACCCGGACAGGGGTGCCTATGGCTACACCTTC.

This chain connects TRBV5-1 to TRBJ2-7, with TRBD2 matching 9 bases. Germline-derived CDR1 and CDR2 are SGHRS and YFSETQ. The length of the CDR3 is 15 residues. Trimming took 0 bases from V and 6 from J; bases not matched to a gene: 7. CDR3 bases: TGCGCCAGCAGCTTGGGGAGGCGGGAGGGGTCCGAGCAGTACTTC. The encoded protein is CASSLGRREGSEQYF.

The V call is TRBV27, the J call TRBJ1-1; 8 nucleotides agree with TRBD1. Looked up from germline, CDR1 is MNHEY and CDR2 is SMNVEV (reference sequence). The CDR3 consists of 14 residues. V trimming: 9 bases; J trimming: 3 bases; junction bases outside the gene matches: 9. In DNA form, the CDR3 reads TGTGCCAGTAAGGGGGACAGGCGTTACACTGAAGCTTTCTTT. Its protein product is CASKGDRRYTEAFF.